This is a list of T cell receptor beta chains from one sample in a study of shared clonotypes between healthy human individuals. Sequencing was performed with immunoSEQ multiplex PCR; in TCRdb, only in-frame clones are kept and a portion is missing. The sample includes around 690,000 clones, about 92% seen only once; the top ten take less than 40%. Input material: memory CD8+ T cells from PBMCs. Receptor source: a man younger than 35 in good health. Some clones in this sample may be carry-over from other donors' samples. The CDR3 runs from the conserved cysteine through the conserved F or W. The D gene is left open where the match is weak. Part of the rows lack a size; the others show once, few, many or a class for expanded clones.

d_call	clone_size	j_call	v_call	cdr3_aa	cdr3_nt
TRBD1	-	TRBJ1-2	TRBV28	CASSPRDREGVEGYTF	TGTGCCAGCAGCCCCCGGGACAGGGAAGGGGTGGAAGGCTACACCTTC
TRBD1	-	TRBJ2-7	TRBV7-6	CASSQGTVSSYEQYF	TGTGCCAGCAGCCAGGGGACAGTCAGCTCCTACGAGCAGTACTTC
-	-	TRBJ2-1	TRBV9	CASTPRTPYNEQFF	TGTGCCAGCACTCCCCGGACTCCTTACAATGAGCAGTTCTTC
TRBD1	-	TRBJ2-7	TRBV28	CASSLAGQGYEQYF	TGTGCCAGCAGTCTAGCCGGACAGGGCTACGAGCAGTACTTC
-	-	TRBJ2-7	TRBV27	CASSLGGSSYEQYF	TGTGCCAGCAGTTTAGGCGGCAGCTCCTACGAGCAGTACTTC
-	once	TRBJ2-7	TRBV28	CARSGYRTFFEQYF	TGTGCCAGGTCCGGGTACAGGACATTCTTCGAGCAGTACTTC
TRBD1	-	TRBJ1-2	TRBV13	CASSLRGTGPGYTF	TGTGCCAGCAGCTTAAGAGGGACAGGACCCGGCTACACCTTC
-	-	TRBJ2-7	TRBV11-2	CASSPGRNSYEQYF	TGTGCCAGCAGTCCTGGCCGGAACTCCTACGAGCAGTACTTC
-	-	TRBJ2-7	TRBV21-1	CASSKVGTSGIREYF	TGTGCCAGCAGCAAGGTTGGGACTAGCGGGATCCGGGAGTACTTC
TRBD1	few	TRBJ1-1	TRBV7-9	CASSPSGGLNTEAFF	TGTGCCAGCAGCCCATCAGGGGGCCTGAACACTGAAGCTTTCTTT
-	-	TRBJ1-1	TRBV27	CASSLSPGGNTEAFF	TGTGCCAGCAGTTTATCGCCTGGAGGGAACACTGAAGCTTTCTTT
-	-	TRBJ2-1	TRBV6-5	CASSYSLGDNEQFF	TGTGCCAGCAGTTACTCTCTGGGAGACAATGAGCAGTTCTTC
-	-	TRBJ2-1	TRBV7-3	CASSLFQGNYNEQFF	TGTGCCAGCAGCTTATTCCAGGGGAACTACAATGAGCAGTTCTTC
-	once	TRBJ1-1	TRBV19	CASSMGWTTEAFF	TGTGCCAGTAGTATGGGGTGGACCACTGAAGCTTTCTTT
-	-	TRBJ2-3	TRBV27	CASLGADTQYF	TGTGCCAGCCTGGGAGCAGATACGCAGTATTTT